This paragraph covers one TCR beta chain sequence. Primers: 60 Vbeta forward and 13 Jbeta reverse. The protocol was immunoSEQ multiplex PCR, while the TCRdb copy is restricted to in-frame clones and leaves out a portion. The data contain approximately 190,000 clones, 70% to 90% of them singletons. The CDR3 has 15 amino acids. CDR1 and CDR2 from the germline V gene are KGHSH and LQKENI. With V trimmed by 5 bases and J by 3 bases, 3 bases remained unmatched. The source of the sample is a study of cytomegalovirus exposure and HLA in healthy donors. The source is a woman between 18 and 29 years old in good health and CMV-seropositive. Sample: PBMCs. This chain uses TRBV18 with TRBJ2-1, with TRBD2 matching 11 bases. CDR3: CASSGLAGGYNEQFF. The CDR3 coding sequence is TGTGCCAGCTCAGGCCTAGCGGGGGGCTACAATGAGCAGTTCTTC.